This paragraph reports one T cell receptor beta chain. The antigen it recognizes is unknown. No base quality information exists; no much larger clone differs at one position. The CDR3, from cysteine to phenylalanine, totals 15 residues. The kept DNA is CDR3 alone, 45 bases in frame from the first base. A distance of 11 bases separates the germline ends of V and J, which lose 2 bases and 1 base respectively. The germline V gene supplies CDR1 LGHNA and CDR2 YNFKEQ. The data originate from a study of blood T cell repertoires in COVID-19 (dated by TCRdb to 2019 to 2021). Context from the whole study: Samples from collaborators originated in the United States, Italy and Spain and spanned both the acute and convalescent phases of COVID-19. Sample metadata almost always included a de-identified subject ID, COVID-19 status, age in years and sex. Where HLA class I and class II types were available, the types were taken from metadata supplied by the sample provider, not from assay-based typing. The material from the prospective study consisted of cDNA or gDNA derived from T cells, B-cell-depleted T cells, or PBMCs. Deeply sampled blood TCRbeta repertoires from subjects exposed to, actively infected with, or recovered from COVID-19 were included in the dataset. The repertoires were released in a freely available public database intended as a resource for research on the immune response to SARS-CoV-2. The samples were drawn from two sources: the first 160 participants of the ongoing ImmuneRACE study, and 1,000 to 1,500 subjects contributed by 6 global collaborators. General findings and caveats noted by the study authors: The amount of clinical and demographic metadata varied by source and participant and was provided uncurated.

Whole blood was collected in K2EDTA tubes by collaborating institutions according to the institutions' own protocols. For TCRbeta analysis, collaborators shipped samples in one of three forms: frozen whole blood, isolated PBMCs, or DNA extracted from either of those sample types. The immunoSEQ Assay, a bias-controlled multiplex PCR, was used to amplify TCRbeta CDR3 regions from genomic DNA. In the original analysis: The number of nucleated cells in each sample was estimated by amplification of reference gene primers within the assay. To quantify the absolute abundance of each unique TCRbeta CDR3 rearrangement, sequence reads were collapsed and filtered. For each sample, productive Simpson clonality was calculated as the square root of Simpson's diversity index over productive rearrangements. In its TCRdb copy, this immuneACCESS table keeps in-frame sequences only and misses some clones. Where compared with another copy, unresolved V genes explain less than half of these, and the others have no known cause. V and J calls and clone size are given by that table; D and trimming were obtained from the DNA. In this sample the table shows 140,000 to 150,000 clones, 84% of which occur a single time. In total, the top ten clones hold approximately 40% of the sample.

Sample: peripheral blood. This receptor chain uses TRBV4-2 and TRBJ1-1; no confident D gene assignment can be made. This sequence originates from a human donor in a cohort sampled during active COVID-19. This receptor carries the CDR3 CASSQNTGKNTEAFF. The sequenced DNA is TGTGCCAGCAGCCAAAACACGGGAAAGAACACTGAAGCTTTCTTT.